Listed below are T cell receptor beta chains from one sample, sequenced in a study of cytomegalovirus exposure and HLA in healthy donors. Some clones are missing from TCRdb's copy, which holds only in-frame ones; the method was immunoSEQ multiplex PCR. This repertoire includes 100,000 to 150,000 clones. Sequenced sample: PBMCs. The receptors derive from a man between 18 and 29 years old in good health and CMV-seronegative. CDR3s include the opening cysteine and the closing phenylalanine or tryptophan. A D gene is named only where the DNA matches it firmly.

CDR3 protein	CDR3 DNA	D gene	J gene	V gene
CASPAPIPTENTEAFF	TGTGCCAGTCCCGCTCCTATACCGACAGAGAACACTGAAGCTTTCTTT	-	TRBJ1-1	TRBV21-1
CASSPSGQMNSPLHF	TGCGCCAGCAGCCCGTCGGGACAAATGAATTCACCCCTCCACTTT	-	TRBJ1-6	TRBV4-1
CASSTTWATNTDTQYF	TGTGCCAGCAGCACGACGTGGGCAACAAACACAGATACGCAGTATTTT	-	TRBJ2-3	TRBV9
CASSWGRGSNQPQHF	TGTGCCAGTAGTTGGGGCAGGGGGAGCAATCAGCCCCAGCATTTT	TRBD1	TRBJ1-5	TRBV19
CASSSGLVPGELFF	TGTGCCAGCAGCTCAGGACTAGTTCCCGGGGAGCTGTTTTTT	TRBD2	TRBJ2-2	TRBV11-3
CASSLRSGAHYEQYF	TGTGCCAGCAGCTTAAGGTCAGGGGCCCACTACGAGCAGTACTTC	-	TRBJ2-7	TRBV7-6
CASSLSNPGVHEQFF	TGTGCCAGCAGCTTAAGTAACCCAGGGGTCCATGAGCAGTTCTTC	-	TRBJ2-1	TRBV13
CASSQVEGAIKPQHF	TGCGCCAGCAGCCAAGTTGAGGGGGCGATTAAGCCCCAGCATTTT	TRBD1	TRBJ1-5	TRBV4-1
CASSSSLGSADTQYF	TGTGCCAGCAGCTCTAGCCTAGGTAGCGCAGATACGCAGTATTTT	-	TRBJ2-3	TRBV7-2
CASSPPERAGYNEQFF	TGTGCCAGCAGCCCACCTGAGCGGGCGGGCTACAATGAGCAGTTCTTC	-	TRBJ2-1	TRBV5-4
CASSWDSYGYTF	TGCGCCAGCAGCTGGGACAGCTATGGCTACACCTTC	TRBD1	TRBJ1-2	TRBV5-1
CASSHKPGLAATPSGANVLTF	TGTGCCAGCAGTCACAAGCCTGGACTAGCGGCAACACCCTCTGGGGCCAACGTCCTGACTTTC	TRBD2	TRBJ2-6	TRBV27
CASSSSNEKLFF	TGTGCCAGCAGTAGCTCGAATGAAAAACTGTTTTTT	-	TRBJ1-4	TRBV5-6
CASSLREASAIGYTF	TGTGCCAGCAGCTTACGGGAGGCTTCGGCTATCGGCTACACCTTC	-	TRBJ1-2	TRBV5-8
CASSYISNTEAFF	TGTGCCAGCAGTTACATATCTAACACTGAAGCTTTCTTT	-	TRBJ1-1	TRBV6-5
CASSYSSLGANVLTF	TGTGCCAGCAGTTACTCGTCCCTCGGGGCCAACGTCCTGACTTTC	-	TRBJ2-6	TRBV6-5
CASSVAIWDRGKNTGELFF	TGTGCCAGCAGCGTAGCCATTTGGGACAGGGGGAAGAACACCGGGGAGCTGTTTTTT	TRBD1	TRBJ2-2	TRBV9
CASSPPDLREGYTF	TGTGCCAGCAGCCCCCCTGACTTACGCGAGGGCTACACCTTC	-	TRBJ1-2	TRBV28
CSVPVTGAVYEQYF	TGCAGCGTTCCGGTAACGGGAGCGGTCTACGAGCAGTACTTC	-	TRBJ2-7	TRBV29-1
CASSTSGPRSTEAFF	TGTGCCAGCAGCACCTCAGGGCCGAGGAGCACTGAAGCTTTCTTT	-	TRBJ1-1	TRBV7-9
CASSQTGDSYEQYF	TGCGCCAGCAGCCAAACAGGGGACTCCTACGAGCAGTACTTC	TRBD1	TRBJ2-7	TRBV4-3
CASSVDRGTEAFF	TGTGCCAGCAGCGTGGACAGGGGGACTGAAGCTTTCTTT	TRBD1	TRBJ1-1	TRBV9
CASSVTDSYNSPLHF	TGTGCCAGCAGTGTTACCGACAGTTACAATTCACCCCTCCACTTT	-	TRBJ1-6	TRBV28
CASSFRGASRGEKLFF	TGTGCCAGCAGTTTCAGGGGGGCTAGTCGTGGTGAAAAACTGTTTTTT	TRBD1	TRBJ1-4	TRBV28
CASSYSRDYEQFF	TGTGCCAGCAGTTACAGCAGGGACTATGAGCAGTTCTTC	-	TRBJ2-1	TRBV6-5
CASSYSGKIQETQYF	TGTGCCAGCAGTTACTCCGGGAAGATTCAAGAGACCCAGTACTTC	-	TRBJ2-5	TRBV6-5
CASSLFSTDTQYF	TGTGCCAGCAGCCTTTTTAGCACAGATACGCAGTATTTT	-	TRBJ2-3	TRBV7-2
CASGDSQRYNEQFF	TGTGCCAGCGGAGACTCCCAAAGATACAATGAGCAGTTCTTC	-	TRBJ2-1	TRBV28
CASSLAGGMYEQYF	TGTGCCAGCAGCCTTGCGGGGGGTATGTACGAGCAGTACTTC	TRBD2	TRBJ2-7	TRBV27
CASSFDIDPSSYNEQFF	TGTGCCAGCAGCTTTGATATTGATCCCAGCTCCTACAATGAGCAGTTCTTC	-	TRBJ2-1	TRBV7-8
CASSLQGTTWYEQFF	TGTGCCAGCAGCTTACAGGGGACTACTTGGTATGAGCAGTTCTTC	-	TRBJ2-1	TRBV13
CASSSTGGEQFF	TGTGCCAGCAGCTCAACGGGAGGTGAGCAGTTCTTC	TRBD2	TRBJ2-1	TRBV7-9
CASTSSAGELFF	TGTGCCAGCACCTCTTCCGCCGGGGAGCTGTTTTTT	-	TRBJ2-2	TRBV11-2
CASNSLRQGGSYGYTF	TGTGCCAGCAATTCCCTCAGACAGGGTGGATCCTATGGCTACACCTTC	TRBD1	TRBJ1-2	TRBV28
CASSISPLGDPNYGYTF	TGTGCCAGTAGTATATCCCCCCTGGGAGATCCTAACTATGGCTACACCTTC	-	TRBJ1-2	TRBV19
CASSISGSGEQYF	TGTGCCAGTAGTATTAGCGGGAGTGGGGAGCAGTACTTC	TRBD2	TRBJ2-7	TRBV19
CASSVTGRDEQYF	TGCGCCAGCAGCGTTACAGGGCGCGACGAGCAGTACTTC	-	TRBJ2-7	TRBV5-1
CASSRPQHF	TGTGCCAGCAGTCGGCCCCAGCATTTT	-	TRBJ1-5	TRBV28
CASSDLAWPYNEQFF	TGCGCCAGCAGCGACTTAGCTTGGCCTTACAATGAGCAGTTCTTC	-	TRBJ2-1	TRBV5-1
CASSEWGELGGEDTQYF	TGTGCCAGCAGTGAATGGGGGGAGTTGGGAGGGGAAGATACGCAGTATTTT	TRBD2	TRBJ2-3	TRBV6-1
CASTLRDTGGGNTEAFF	TGTGCCAGTACCCTCCGGGACACAGGCGGTGGAAACACTGAAGCTTTCTTT	-	TRBJ1-1	TRBV25-1
CASSYSKGQYEQYF	TGTGCCAGCAGTTACTCGAAGGGACAGTACGAGCAGTACTTC	TRBD1	TRBJ2-7	TRBV6-5
CAIRQGQGFNQPQHF	TGTGCCATCAGACAGGGACAGGGATTCAATCAGCCCCAGCATTTT	TRBD1	TRBJ1-5	TRBV10-3
CASSAGQGDSGNTIYF	TGTGCCAGCAGCGCGGGGCAGGGGGACTCTGGAAACACCATATATTTT	TRBD1	TRBJ1-3	TRBV9
CASSLGDTAYEQYF	TGTGCCAGCAGCCTAGGGGACACTGCCTACGAGCAGTACTTC	-	TRBJ2-7	TRBV7-9
CASSTSRTGKTEAFF	TGTGCCAGCAGTACCTCCCGGACGGGAAAAACTGAAGCTTTCTTT	-	TRBJ1-1	TRBV27
CASSLVTGGRTEAFF	TGTGCCAGCAGCTTAGTAACAGGGGGCCGGACTGAAGCTTTCTTT	TRBD1	TRBJ1-1	TRBV7-2
CASSPQVSPLHF	TGTGCCAGCAGCCCACAGGTGTCACCCCTCCACTTT	-	TRBJ1-6	TRBV7-2
CASRGTRVSYNEQFF	TGTGCCAGCAGGGGGACTAGAGTTTCCTACAATGAGCAGTTCTTC	TRBD2	TRBJ2-1	TRBV6-6
CASRTGTDYSNQPQHF	TGTGCCAGCAGGACCGGGACGGACTATAGCAATCAGCCCCAGCATTTT	-	TRBJ1-5	TRBV2
CASSRFDRAPYEQYF	TGTGCCAGCAGTCGCTTCGACAGGGCCCCCTACGAGCAGTACTTC	TRBD1	TRBJ2-7	TRBV28
CASSFQMLEAFF	TGTGCCAGCAGTTTCCAGATGCTTGAAGCTTTCTTT	-	TRBJ1-1	TRBV28
CASKDRGGGGTDTQYF	TGCGCCAGCAAGGACAGGGGCGGCGGGGGCACAGATACGCAGTATTTT	TRBD1	TRBJ2-3	TRBV5-1
CASSTSGGRDEQYF	TGTGCCAGCAGTACTAGCGGGGGGCGCGACGAGCAGTACTTC	TRBD2	TRBJ2-7	TRBV28